This T cell receptor (beta chain) was obtained from a study of cytomegalovirus exposure and HLA in healthy donors. Study context: Sequencing of about 200 million T cells in an earlier analysis found around 100 million unique TCR beta sequences.

Turning to this clone: Its target is unknown.

Donors in the study were healthy people who gave bone marrow. PCR used 60 Vbeta primers and 13 Jbeta primers. Generated by immunoSEQ multiplex PCR, the TCRdb table keeps only in-frame clones and is missing some. The data show 300,000 or so clones, with approximately 85% seen just once and 1.5% to 2.5% held by the top ten. V gave up 4 bases and J gave up 1 base, with 10 bases separating them. CDR1 and CDR2 (germline): LNHNV, YYDKDF (reference sequence). The CDR3 is 15 residues long. Study results and limitations: The later analysis indicated that the majority of CMV-associated TCR beta chains appeared HLA-restricted. In a later analysis, V- and J-gene trimming of beta chains associated with a DCLRE1C missense variant, replicated independently.

This receptor was identified in a woman aged 40 to 50 in good health and CMV-seropositive. Material: PBMCs. This chain joins TRBV15 and TRBJ2-2, with D unresolved. For the CDR3, the DNA is TGTGCCACCAGCAACATGCCTGGGAACACCGGGGAGCTGTTTTTT. It encodes CATSNMPGNTGELFF.